This passage covers 22 T cell receptor beta chains from one sample sequenced in a study of T cells in Graves' hyperthyroidism and ophthalmopathy. Researchers took RNA transcripts and amplified the TCR beta CDR3 regions from them. The HTBI primer set was used in a first-round RT-PCR of the TCR CDR3. MiXCR was run by TCRdb on the multiplex PCR reads, yielding one entry per CDR3 protein. Of over 700,000 distinct CDR3 sequences in the sample, about a third were seen once. The source material was blood. These receptors were obtained from a woman aged 40 to 50 with Graves' hyperthyroidism.

This sequence joins TRBV20-1 and TRBJ2-5, with TRBD2 identical over 8 bases. From germline, CDR1 is DFQATT and CDR2 SNEGSKA (reference sequence). V gave up 6 bases and J gave up 3 bases; unmatched junction bases: 6. This CDR3 is built from 13 residues. CDR3 loop: CSALVAGKETQYF. CDR3 in DNA: TGCAGTGCCCTTGTAGCGGGGAAAGAGACCCAGTACTTC.

The table lists this clonotype with many counts. The chain has TRBV19 and TRBJ2-5, with 8 bases matching TRBD1. There are 17 residues in the CDR3. Per germline, CDR1 LNHDA and CDR2 SQIVND (reference sequence). The J segment lost 2 bases and the V segment lost 6 bases, leaving 14 bases of the junction unmatched. The DNA for the CDR3 is TGTGCCAGTAGGAAACGAACGACAGGGGTGGGGCAAGAGACCCAGTACTTC. Amino acid sequence: CASRKRTTGVGQETQYF.

This sequence joins TRBV7-2 and TRBJ2-5, with D uncertain. The germline V gene encodes CDR1 SGHTA and CDR2 FQGNSA. V lost 6 bases, J lost 2 bases, and 16 bases lay in between. CDR3 length equals 15 residues. The CDR3 DNA reads as TGTGCCAGCAGTCCGACACCTCCAGCTCAAGAGACCCAGTACTTC. Translated: CASSPTPPAQETQYF.

This chain links TRBV5-1 with TRBJ1-2; D possibly corresponds to TRBD1 (5 bases). Trimming took 2 bases from V and 0 from J, leaving 11 bases between them. Germline-derived CDR1 and CDR2 are SGHRS and YFSETQ. The CDR3 length is 15 residues. The CDR3 protein is CASSFSGDANYGYTF. CDR3 bases: TGCGCCAGCAGCTTTTCGGGGGACGCTAACTATGGCTACACCTTC.

This clonotype has a count of ten or more. This rearrangement joins TRBV27 to TRBJ1-5; possible D gene TRBD1, 5 bases. V was shortened by 5 bases and J by 3 bases, with 14 bases between the two germline ends. The CDR3 runs 15 residues. Per germline, CDR1 MNHEY and CDR2 SMNVEV (reference sequence). CDR3 coding DNA: TGTGCCAGCAGTCCCCAAGGGACCCTCAATCAGCCCCAGCATTTT. Protein sequence: CASSPQGTLNQPQHF.

The J gene is TRBJ1-2, the V gene TRBV4-3; 8 nucleotides line up with TRBD1. The CDR3 runs 15 residues. Germline assignment: CDR1 LGHNA and CDR2 YSLEER. Unmatched junction bases numbered 6, after V lost 1 base and J lost 5 bases. The DNA for the CDR3 is TGCGCCAGCAGCCAAGTACAGGGGGAAGGATATGGCTACACCTTC. Its protein is CASSQVQGEGYGYTF.

The chain recombines TRBV6-6 with TRBJ2-6; a possible D gene is TRBD1 (6 bases). The CDR3 length is 16 residues. The germline V gene has CDR1 MNHNY and CDR2 SVGAGI (reference sequence). Trimming stripped 4 bases from V and 0 bases from J, with 10 bases between. CDR3 in amino acids: CASSLNRDSGANVLTF. CDR3 nucleotide sequence: TGTGCCAGCAGTTTAAACAGGGACTCTGGGGCCAACGTCCTGACTTTC.

This clonotype appeared many times. The chain is built from TRBV4-3 and TRBJ1-5; D is ambiguous. CDR3 length equals 15 residues. V dropped 2 bases and J dropped 7 bases, with 15 bases sitting between them. Germline lookup yields CDR1 LGHNA and CDR2 YSLEER. The CDR3 DNA reads as TGCGCCAGCAGCCAAACCTTGGATCGCCTCCAGCCCCAGCATTTT. This codes for CASSQTLDRLQPQHF.

This clonotype was observed a handful of times. The rearrangement joins TRBV20-1 to TRBJ1-3; tentatively, D is TRBD1 (5 bases). Trimming removed 2 bases from V and 7 bases from J, with 12 bases in between. The CDR3 sequence is 13 residues long. Germline V gene sequence: CDR1 DFQATT, CDR2 SNEGSKA (reference sequence). The CDR3 DNA is TGCAGTGCTAGATCCGGCAGGGATAACACCATATATTTT. Its translation: CSARSGRDNTIYF.

The gene calls are TRBV4-1 and TRBJ1-6, with 7 bases aligning to TRBD1. CDR3 size: 16 residues. CDR1 MGHRA and CDR2 YSYEKL come from the germline V gene. After removal of 6 bases from V and 9 bases from J, the junction contained 14 bases not matched to a gene. Written as DNA, the CDR3 is TGCGCCAGCAGAATCGACAGGGAGGTTTTTAGTTCACCCCTCCACTTT. The encoded protein is CASRIDREVFSSPLHF.

This rearrangement joins TRBV12-3 or TRBV12-4 to TRBJ1-5; possibly TRBD1 for D (5 bases). Trimming took 6 bases from V and 3 from J, leaving 18 bases between them. The CDR3 totals 16 residues. The CDR3 spells CASSTGRPRSNQPQHF. The DNA of the CDR3 is TGTGCCAGCAGCACAGGACGGCCGAGATCCAATCAGCCCCAGCATTTT.

Many counts were recorded for this clonotype. The chain combines TRBV7-6 with TRBJ2-5, with 8 bases that match TRBD2. V lost 1 base and J lost 5; bases outside the gene matches: 12. The CDR3 loop spans 17 amino acids. CDR1 and CDR2 (germline): SGHVS, FNYEAQ. The CDR3 loop reads CASSLGASGGRGETQYF. CDR3 sequence (DNA): TGTGCCAGCAGCTTAGGGGCGAGCGGGGGTCGAGGGGAGACCCAGTACTTC.

This clonotype was counted ten times or more. The CDR3 nucleotides read TGTGCCAGCACCCGTGTGGCAGGGGGATCGTCTGGCTACACCTTC. The encoded protein is CASTRVAGGSSGYTF. The rearrangement links TRBV2 to TRBJ1-2; TRBD1 matches 7 bases. Germline CDR1 is SNHLY and CDR2 is FYNNEI. V was clipped by 7 bases and J by 7 bases; unmatched bases: 15. This CDR3 spans 15 amino acids.

The table lists this clonotype with many counts. Written as DNA, the CDR3 is TGTGCCAGCAGTCCCCTGGTGACAGGAAACTATGGCTACACCTTC. Protein: CASSPLVTGNYGYTF. V is TRBV9 and J is TRBJ1-2, with TRBD1 as a possible D gene (6 bases). Germline CDR1 and CDR2: SGDLS and YYNGEE. CDR3 size: 15 residues. V was clipped by 5 bases and J by 2 bases, with 16 bases between them.

This clonotype was found once. The chain joins TRBV19 to TRBJ2-3; D might be TRBD1 (6 bases). The CDR3 covers 16 residues. Trimming removed 1 base from V and 5 bases from J, with 16 bases in between. The germline gives CDR1 LNHDA, CDR2 SQIVND (reference sequence). CDR3 bases: TGTGCCAGTAGTATAGGGGGTGGCAGGGGATTAGATACGCAGTATTTT. Protein sequence: CASSIGGGRGLDTQYF.

The chain couples TRBV10-1 to TRBJ2-6; D may be TRBD1 (6 bases). This CDR3 contains 16 residues. From germline, CDR1 is WNHNN and CDR2 SYGVQD (reference sequence). Trimming stripped 2 bases from V and 2 bases from J, with 10 bases between. CDR3 DNA: TGCGCCAGCAGTGAGGGCAGGGGACCTGGGGCCAACGTCCTGACTTTC. Translation: CASSEGRGPGANVLTF.

To note about this clonotype: This may come from a read error, since a much larger clone is one base off. The chain couples TRBV20-1 to TRBJ2-7, with D perhaps given as TRBD1 or TRBD2 (5 bases each). There are 14 residues in the CDR3. CDR1 is DFQATT and CDR2 is SNEGSKA in the germline V gene (reference sequence). Trimming removed 0 bases at V and 4 bases at J, with 13 bases between. CDR3 protein: CSAREGRATYEQYF. The CDR3 nucleotides are TGCAGTGCTAGAGAGGGGCGGGCCACTTACGAGCAGTACTTC.

This clonotype was seen a single time. The genes are TRBV29-1 and TRBJ1-4; no reliable D call. Germline V lookup: CDR1 SQVTM, CDR2 ANQGSEA. This CDR3 spans 13 amino acids. V shed 2 bases and J shed 8 bases, with 12 bases lying between them. In DNA form, the CDR3 reads TGCAGCGTTGAACAGTGGGGAGGCGAAAAACTGTTTTTT. This gives the protein CSVEQWGGEKLFF.

The chain is built from TRBV7-9 and TRBJ2-7; D may be TRBD1 (6 bases). Per the germline V gene, CDR1 is SEHNR and CDR2 is FQNEAQ (reference sequence). The CDR3 loop spans 13 amino acids. The ends were cut back, 5 bases at V and 13 bases at J, with 21 bases in the middle. In nucleotides, the CDR3 is TGTGCCAGCAGCCAAGAGGAAGGCAGGGGCTTATACTTC. Amino acid sequence: CASSQEEGRGLYF.

Ten or more counts support this clonotype. The rearrangement links TRBV10-1 to TRBJ1-1, with TRBD1 matching 11 bases. CDR3 length: 15 residues. The ends lost 0 bases at V and 4 bases at J; junction bases unmatched: 1. Germline loops: CDR1 WNHNN, CDR2 SYGVQD (reference sequence). CDR3 residues: CASSESGTGGTEAFF. The DNA of the CDR3 is TGCGCCAGCAGTGAGTCCGGGACAGGGGGCACTGAAGCTTTCTTT.

This clonotype was found many times. V is TRBV6-2 or TRBV6-3 and J is TRBJ2-2; a possible D gene is TRBD2 (5 bases). CDR3 length: 15 residues. Germline V CDR1 and CDR2: MNHEY, SVGEGT. Trimming shortened V by 7 bases and J by 3 bases, and 15 bases separated the two germline ends. CDR3 coding DNA: TGTGCCAGCACCCAGGTCCCTAGCTACACCGGGGAGCTGTTTTTT. Translated, it gives CASTQVPSYTGELFF.

In this sample, this clonotype turned up many times. The chain links TRBV10-3 to TRBJ2-5; possibly TRBD1 for D (5 bases). CDR3 length equals 14 residues. Per the germline V gene, CDR1 is ENHRY and CDR2 is SYGVKD. V lost 3 bases and J lost 2, with 10 bases in between. CDR3: CAISDSRVQETQYF. The CDR3 region has the DNA TGTGCCATCAGTGATTCCAGGGTTCAAGAGACCCAGTACTTC.